Each of the 29 T cell receptor beta chains below was sequenced from the same sample in a study of T cell responses to AZD1222 COVID-19 vaccine. The table came from immunoSEQ multiplex PCR; TCRdb's copy has only in-frame clones and leaves some out. The sample carries under 60,000 clones, around 84% recorded once. The sample consisted of peripheral blood, taken on day 0 of AZD1222 vaccination. The receptors originated from an adult in good health.

V and J are TRBV27 and TRBJ2-2; no clear D gene. Looked up from germline, CDR1 is MNHEY and CDR2 is SMNVEV (reference sequence). V shed 2 bases and J shed 6 bases, with 7 bases lying between them. This CDR3 has 13 residues. CDR3 in DNA: TGTGCCAGCAGTTTAGGCACTTCCGGGGAGCTGTTTTTT. Its protein is CASSLGTSGELFF.

This chain's CDR3 is CASSVSWSYEQYF. The DNA of the CDR3 is TGTGCCAGCAGCGTGTCTTGGTCCTACGAGCAGTACTTC. The V and J genes are TRBV5-5 and TRBJ2-7; D uncertain. V was shortened by 4 bases and J by 1 base, with 9 bases between the two germline ends. Per germline, CDR1 SGHKS and CDR2 YYEKEE (reference sequence). The CDR3 runs 13 residues.

This sequence joins TRBV6-6 and TRBJ1-5; 7 positions agree with TRBD1. The CDR3 runs to 13 residues. The V and J ends lost 6 bases and 4 bases, in that order; junction bases with no gene match: 3. Germline assignment: CDR1 MNHNY and CDR2 SVGAGI (reference sequence). This chain's CDR3 is CASRQQGNQPQHF. DNA for the CDR3: TGTGCCAGCAGACAACAGGGGAATCAGCCCCAGCATTTT.

This chain connects TRBV6-5 to TRBJ1-5; weak D call: TRBD1 (5 bases). Germline-derived CDR1 and CDR2 are MNHEY and SVGAGI. This CDR3 contains 14 residues. The V gene lost 6 bases and the J gene lost 0 bases, with 9 bases spanning the gap. As DNA, the CDR3 is TGTGCCAGCAGGTCAGGGACTAGCAATCAGCCCCAGCATTTT. Translating it yields CASRSGTSNQPQHF.

V gene TRBV7-2 combines with J gene TRBJ2-1; possible D gene TRBD2, 5 bases. The V gene lost 1 base and the J gene lost 8 bases, with 12 bases spanning the gap. Germline V CDR1 and CDR2: SGHTA, FQGNSA. This CDR3 has 14 residues. Written as DNA, the CDR3 is TGTGCCAGCAGCTTAGGGTGGGAGAGGGATGAGCAGTTCTTC. Its protein product is CASSLGWERDEQFF.

The chain uses TRBV27 and TRBJ1-3, with a weak D call TRBD1 (6 bases). The CDR3 spans 15 residues. Trimming cost V 2 bases and J 4 bases, with 12 bases left between them. The germline V gene encodes CDR1 MNHEY and CDR2 SMNVEV (reference sequence). DNA for the CDR3: TGTGCCAGCAGTTTAGGGCGGGGGCTCGGAAACACCATATATTTT. Amino acid sequence: CASSLGRGLGNTIYF.

This chain links TRBV7-8 with TRBJ1-1; tentative D call: TRBD1 (6 bases). Germline lookup yields CDR1 SGHVS and CDR2 FQNEAQ. This CDR3 spans 16 amino acids. The V end was cut by 1 base, the J end by 0 bases, with 12 bases between. CDR3 sequence: CASSLEGGQVNTEAFF. The CDR3 coding sequence is TGTGCCAGCAGCTTAGAGGGGGGCCAGGTGAACACTGAAGCTTTCTTT. The full variable domain, its missing parts supplied by reference TRBV7-8 and TRBJ1-1, is GAGVSQSPRYKVAKRGQDVALRCDPISGHVSLFWYQQALGQGPEFLTYFQNEAQLDKSGLPSDRFFAERPEGSVSTLKIQRTQQEDSAVYLCASSLEGGQVNTEAFFGQGTRLTVV.

V gene TRBV9 combines with J gene TRBJ1-2, with TRBD1 as a possible D gene (5 bases). Trimming stripped 0 bases from V and 2 bases from J, with 5 bases between. The germline gives CDR1 SGDLS, CDR2 YYNGEE. CDR3 length equals 13 residues. CDR3 protein: CASSVGTNYGYTF. CDR3 sequence (DNA): TGTGCCAGCAGCGTAGGGACAAACTATGGCTACACCTTC.

Written as DNA, the CDR3 is TGCAGCGCTCGGGACAATCACAATCAGCCCCAGCATTTT. Its protein is CSARDNHNQPQHF. V usage is TRBV29-1 and J usage is TRBJ1-5, with D possibly matching TRBD1 (6 bases). Germline CDR1 is SQVTM and CDR2 is ANQGSEA. The CDR3 extends over 13 amino acids. Trimming took 7 bases from V and 3 from J, leaving 13 bases between them.

CDR3 amino acids: CASSSQGPTNEKLFF. CDR3 in DNA: TGTGCCAGCAGCTCGCAAGGCCCAACTAATGAAAAACTGTTTTTT. This chain connects TRBV7-2 to TRBJ1-4; no clear D gene. Germline loops: CDR1 SGHTA, CDR2 FQGNSA. CDR3 length equals 15 residues. V was cut by 4 bases and J by 0 bases, with 9 bases left in between.

The rearrangement links TRBV11-2 to TRBJ2-7; TRBD1 matches at 9 bases. The CDR3 spans 13 residues. CDR1 SGHAT and CDR2 FQNNGV come from the germline V gene. The ends lost 3 bases at V and 5 bases at J; junction bases unmatched: 2. The CDR3: CASSFGQGNEQYF. The CDR3 DNA follows: TGTGCCAGCAGCTTCGGACAGGGGAACGAGCAGTACTTC.

This chain connects TRBV23-1 to TRBJ2-3, with D perhaps TRBD2 (5 bases). TRBV23-1 is an ORF for which the function is uncertain. Trimming removed 6 bases from V and 6 bases from J, with 16 bases in between. The CDR3 contains 14 residues. The CDR3 here is CASSRGGDPDTQYF. The CDR3 bases are TGCGCCAGCAGCCGTGGAGGAGATCCGGATACGCAGTATTTT.

The chain couples TRBV5-1 to TRBJ1-2; 7 nucleotides match TRBD1. V lost 0 bases, J lost 4 bases, and 3 bases stayed unmatched. This CDR3 comprises 14 residues. CDR1 and CDR2 from the germline V gene are SGHRS and YFSETQ. Written as DNA, the CDR3 is TGCGCCAGCAGCTTGGGACAGGGAAGCTATGGCTACACCTTC. Amino acids: CASSLGQGSYGYTF.

V is TRBV2 and J is TRBJ2-7, with unresolved D. V lost 6 bases to trimming and J lost 3 bases, with 12 bases between them. CDR1 is SNHLY and CDR2 is FYNNEI in the germline V gene. The CDR3 covers 13 residues. As DNA, the CDR3 is TGTGCCAGCAGGAAGGTGGACCACTACGAGCAGTACTTC. The encoded protein is CASRKVDHYEQYF.

This chain uses TRBV19 with TRBJ2-3; D remains ambiguous. CDR1 and CDR2 (germline): LNHDA, SQIVND (reference sequence). Deletions cut 4 bases from V and 0 bases from J, with 14 bases between. This CDR3 has 16 amino acids. The CDR3 coding sequence is TGTGCCAGTAGTACCCGTCGGGCAGCTAGCACAGATACGCAGTATTTT. The encoded protein is CASSTRRAASTDTQYF.

This clone was found once. The rearrangement uses TRBV9 and TRBJ2-1, with no clear D. This CDR3 spans 13 amino acids. Per germline, CDR1 SGDLS and CDR2 YYNGEE. V was trimmed by 4 bases and J by 4 bases, leaving 9 bases between them. The CDR3 here is CASSPFQYNEQFF. The DNA for the CDR3 is TGTGCCAGCAGCCCCTTCCAATACAATGAGCAGTTCTTC.

The V gene is TRBV9, the J gene TRBJ1-2; 8 bases fit TRBD1. J gave up 8 bases and V 0 bases, and 6 bases lay outside the gene matches. Germline V gives CDR1 SGDLS, CDR2 YYNGEE. The CDR3 sequence is 14 residues long. The CDR3 DNA reads as TGTGCCAGCAGCGTAGGGGACAGGACTACAGGCTACACCTTC. Residues: CASSVGDRTTGYTF. The variable domain in full, with the rest retrieved from reference TRBV9 and TRBJ1-2, is DSGVTQTPKHLITATGQRVTLRCSPRSGDLSVYWYQQSLDQGLQFLIQYYNGEERAKGNILERFSAQQFPDLHSELNLSSLELGDSALYFCASSVGDRTTGYTFGSGTRLTVV.

V is TRBV19 and J is TRBJ1-3; D remains ambiguous. The CDR3 sequence is 14 residues long. Germline V lookup: CDR1 LNHDA, CDR2 SQIVND (reference sequence). V shed 3 bases and J shed 0 bases, with 6 bases lying between them. Written as DNA, the CDR3 is TGTGCCAGTAGTATGGCGGGCTCTGGAAACACCATATATTTT. Residues: CASSMAGSGNTIYF.

This rearrangement joins TRBV6-4 to TRBJ2-3, with 13 bases that match TRBD2. CDR3 size: 14 residues. The V gene end was trimmed by 4 bases and the J gene end by 5 bases; junction bases not matched to a gene: 0. Germline V gene sequence: CDR1 MRHNA, CDR2 SNTAGT. As DNA, the CDR3 is TGTGCCAGCAGTGGGACTAGCGGGGGAGATACGCAGTATTTT. It specifies CASSGTSGGDTQYF.

The rearrangement joins TRBV7-8 to TRBJ2-1; no clear D gene. Germline loops: CDR1 SGHVS, CDR2 FQNEAQ. The CDR3 runs to 14 residues. Trimming pared 5 bases from V and 7 bases from J, leaving 15 bases between. Written as DNA, the CDR3 is TGTGCCAGCAGCCTCCGACTGGGCCTGAATGAGCAGTTCTTC. This encodes CASSLRLGLNEQFF.

The chain is built from TRBV19 and TRBJ1-2; 10 nucleotides line up with TRBD1. Germline lookup yields CDR1 LNHDA and CDR2 SQIVND (reference sequence). Trimming took 6 bases from V and 0 from J; bases not matched to a gene: 7. The CDR3 is made up of 16 amino acids. The CDR3 here is CASSTVGQGTNYGYTF. Written as DNA, the CDR3 is TGTGCCAGTAGCACGGTGGGACAGGGGACTAACTATGGCTACACCTTC.

V and J are TRBV14 and TRBJ2-5; D may match TRBD1 or TRBD2 (5 bases each). The germline CDR1 and CDR2 sequences are SGHDN and FVKESK. The V gene lost 3 bases and the J gene lost 9 bases, with 14 bases spanning the gap. The length of the CDR3 is 13 residues. CDR3 nucleotides: TGTGCCAGCAGCCAGAAGAGGGGAGTTTCCCAGTACTTC. Amino acid sequence: CASSQKRGVSQYF.

The chain's CDR3 is CASSLGGPVGYTF. The CDR3 DNA reads as TGTGCCAGCAGTTTAGGCGGCCCCGTGGGCTACACCTTC. This chain connects TRBV28 to TRBJ1-2, with D unresolved. V was pared by 2 bases and J by 8 bases, with 12 bases between. Germline V gene data show CDR1 as MDHEN and CDR2 as SYDVKM. The CDR3 runs to 13 residues.

The chain is built from TRBV5-4 and TRBJ2-7; D gene unclear. The CDR3 has 16 residues. V lost 6 bases and J 0 bases, leaving 19 bases between the germline ends. CDR1 is SGHNT, CDR2 YYREEE, per germline (reference sequence). CDR3 DNA sequence: TGTGCCAGCACCCCCAGAGGCCTGCTAAGCTCCTACGAGCAGTACTTC. Encoded protein: CASTPRGLLSSYEQYF.

This clone is a singleton in its sample. V is TRBV5-1 and J is TRBJ2-5; 7 bases agree with TRBD1. Germline V CDR1 and CDR2: SGHRS, YFSETQ. The CDR3 is made up of 14 amino acids. V lost 2 bases to trimming and J lost 1 base; unmatched junction nucleotides: 2. The CDR3 nucleotides read TGCGCCAGCAGCTTCGGACAGGTCCAAGAGACCCAGTACTTC. Translation: CASSFGQVQETQYF.

The gene calls are TRBV15 and TRBJ2-7; D is uncertain. CDR3 length: 14 residues. The germline V gene has CDR1 LNHNV and CDR2 YYDKDF (reference sequence). V gave up 1 base and J gave up 0 bases, with 7 bases separating them. The CDR3 reads CATSRARISYEQYF. CDR3 bases: TGTGCCACCAGCAGAGCCAGGATCTCCTACGAGCAGTACTTC. Based on the CDR3 plus reference TRBV15 and TRBJ2-7, the full variable domain is DAMVIQNPRYQVTQFGKPVTLSCSQTLNHNVMYWYQQKSSQAPKLLFHYYDKDFNNEADTPDNFQSRRPNTSFCFLDIRSPGLGDTAMYLCATSRARISYEQYFGPGTRLTVT.

The chain is built from TRBV18 and TRBJ2-7; D not resolved. This CDR3 has 12 amino acids. Trimming stripped 5 bases from V and 3 bases from J, with 8 bases between. Germline V gene lookup returns CDR1 KGHSH and CDR2 LQKENI. This CDR3 reads CASSGSSYEQYF. CDR3 in DNA: TGTGCCAGCTCAGGGTCTAGCTACGAGCAGTACTTC. Full variable domain (remainder filled in from reference TRBV18 and TRBJ2-7): NAGVMQNPRHLVRRRGQEARLRCSPMKGHSHVYWYRQLPEEGLKFMVYLQKENIIDESGMPKERFSAEFPKEGPSILRIQQVVRGDSAAYFCASSGSSYEQYFGPGTRLTVT.

The V call is TRBV6-5, the J call TRBJ1-4; D is perhaps TRBD1 (6 bases). V dropped 8 bases and J dropped 10 bases, with 14 bases sitting between them. The CDR3 runs 12 residues. The germline V gene encodes CDR1 MNHEY and CDR2 SVGAGI. The CDR3 nucleotides are TGTGCCAGCGGACAGACCCAGGGAAAACTGTTTTTT. This codes for CASGQTQGKLFF.

The chain carries TRBV6-5 and TRBJ1-1; no firm D call. The CDR3 loop spans 13 amino acids. Germline V lookup: CDR1 MNHEY, CDR2 SVGAGI. The germline V and J ends were trimmed by 6 bases and 3 bases, with 11 bases remaining between them. CDR3 DNA: TGTGCCAGCAGCATTACATGGGACACTGAAGCTTTCTTT. As protein: CASSITWDTEAFF.